These 31 T cell receptor beta chains were sequenced from one sample in a study of shared clonotypes between healthy human individuals. Assay: immunoSEQ multiplex PCR; the TCRdb copy retains only in-frame clones and omits some. The sample consists of about 530,000 clones, 90% to 96% of them appearing once. The sequencing input was naive CD4+ T cells sorted from blood. Subset indicated: CD45RA+ positively selected. All receptors come from a woman aged 25 to 39 in good health.

The chain combines TRBV18 with TRBJ1-3; a weak D match, TRBD1 (6 bases). V shed 2 bases and J shed 0 bases, with 11 bases lying between them. The CDR3 contains 16 residues. Germline V gene data show CDR1 as KGHSH and CDR2 as LQKENI. The CDR3 DNA is TGTGCCAGCTCACCAATACAGGGAAGCTCTGGAAACACCATATATTTT. It codes for CASSPIQGSSGNTIYF.

The chain employs TRBV7-2 and TRBJ1-1, with a possible D match to TRBD1 (5 bases). Germline V gene sequence: CDR1 SGHTA, CDR2 FQGNSA. Trimming stripped 2 bases from V and 0 bases from J, with 19 bases between. The length of the CDR3 is 18 residues. For the CDR3, the DNA is TGTGCCAGCAGCTTATCCCCGGACACTAAGATTTTGAACACTGAAGCTTTCTTT. It encodes CASSLSPDTKILNTEAFF.

The chain couples TRBV7-8 to TRBJ2-1; maybe TRBD1 (6 bases). CDR3 length: 15 residues. Germline V gene lookup returns CDR1 SGHVS and CDR2 FQNEAQ. Trimming removed 1 base at V and 6 bases at J, with 13 bases between. CDR3 sequence reads: CASSLVGRGINEQFF. CDR3 nucleotide sequence: TGTGCCAGCAGCTTAGTTGGAAGGGGGATCAATGAGCAGTTCTTC.

A word on this clone: The same CDR3 is also encoded by other DNA sequences in this sample. The chain recombines TRBV6-1 with TRBJ2-5; possibly TRBD1 for D (5 bases). V was pared by 6 bases and J by 5 bases, with 10 bases between. The germline CDR1 and CDR2 sequences are MNHNS and SASEGT. The CDR3 is made up of 12 amino acids. The chain's CDR3 is CASRGQGETQYF. Here the CDR3 DNA reads TGTGCCAGCAGAGGGCAGGGCGAGACCCAGTACTTC.

This chain uses TRBV6-5 with TRBJ2-5; tentative D call: TRBD1 (6 bases). V lost 0 bases to trimming and J lost 5 bases, with 16 bases between them. The CDR3 sequence is 16 residues long. Germline V gene data show CDR1 as MNHEY and CDR2 as SVGAGI. The CDR3 region has the DNA TGTGCCAGCAGTTACTCAGTACTATTTAGGGGGGAGACCCAGTACTTC. Protein: CASSYSVLFRGETQYF.

V and J are TRBV2 and TRBJ1-1; the D gene is possibly TRBD1 (5 bases). The germline V gene has CDR1 SNHLY and CDR2 FYNNEI. V was shortened by 0 bases and J by 11 bases, with 16 bases between the two germline ends. The CDR3 loop spans 14 amino acids. The CDR3 here is CASSEAFLTEGAFF. As DNA, the CDR3 is TGTGCCAGCAGTGAAGCGTTCTTAACGGAGGGGGCTTTCTTT.

The genes are TRBV7-2 and TRBJ2-7; D may be TRBD2 (5 bases). Trimming stripped 5 bases from V and 4 bases from J, with 24 bases between. The germline gives CDR1 SGHTA, CDR2 FQGNSA. This CDR3 is 17 amino acids long. This chain's CDR3 is CASSPPSLASGSYEQYF. The CDR3 nucleotides are TGTGCCAGCAGCCCCCCCAGCTTAGCCAGCGGAAGTTACGAGCAGTACTTC. Drawing the rest from reference TRBV7-2 and TRBJ2-7, the complete variable domain is GAGVSQSPSNKVTEKGKDVELRCDPISGHTALYWYRQSLGQGLEFLIYFQGNSAPDKSGLPSDRFSAERTGGSVSTLTIQRTQQEDSAVYLCASSPPSLASGSYEQYFGPGTRLTVT.

In nucleotides, the CDR3 is TGCGCCAGCAGTGAGCTACATCAGCCCCAGCATTTT. Protein sequence: CASSELHQPQHF. The gene calls are TRBV10-2 and TRBJ1-5; D is ambiguous. This CDR3 contains 12 residues. The V gene's germline CDR1 is WSHSY and CDR2 SAAADI. Trimming stripped 2 bases from V and 5 bases from J, with 4 bases between.

The rearrangement uses TRBV15 and TRBJ2-5, with TRBD1 as a possible D gene (5 bases). The V gene lost 4 bases and the J gene lost 4 bases, with 13 bases spanning the gap. Germline-derived CDR1 and CDR2 are LNHNV and YYDKDF (reference sequence). The CDR3 runs to 14 residues. CDR3 nucleotide sequence: TGTGCCACCAGCAAAAACCAGGGTGGAGAGACCCAGTACTTC. Its translation is CATSKNQGGETQYF.

The chain uses TRBV19 and TRBJ2-7; 7 nucleotides match TRBD1. The CDR3 is 14 amino acids. Trimming cost V 3 bases and J 4 bases; bases outside gene matches: 6. The germline CDR1 and CDR2 sequences are LNHDA and SQIVND (reference sequence). This CDR3 reads CASSITRGIYEQYF. The CDR3 DNA reads TGTGCCAGTAGTATTACCAGGGGGATTTACGAGCAGTACTTC.

The chain recombines TRBV2 with TRBJ2-3, with 9 bases aligning to TRBD1. CDR3 length: 15 residues. Germline V CDR1 and CDR2: SNHLY, FYNNEI. Losses at the gene ends were 8 bases for V and 4 bases for J; bases not matched to a gene: 10. The CDR3 sequence is CASGENRGLADTQYF. DNA for the CDR3: TGTGCCAGCGGGGAGAACAGGGGGCTGGCAGATACGCAGTATTTT.

This chain joins TRBV6-5 and TRBJ2-7; 9 bases map to TRBD1. Germline CDR1 and CDR2: MNHEY and SVGAGI. Trimming cost V 2 bases and J 4 bases; bases outside gene matches: 3. This CDR3 has 14 residues. CDR3 bases: TGTGCCAGCAGTTACCAGACAGGGGGATACGAGCAGTACTTC. It codes for CASSYQTGGYEQYF.

This chain connects TRBV2 to TRBJ2-7; 9 nucleotides align to TRBD1. The CDR3 totals 14 residues. Germline V gene lookup returns CDR1 SNHLY and CDR2 FYNNEI. With 3 bases clipped from V and 7 bases from J, the junction kept 7 bases outside the gene matches. CDR3 bases: TGTGCCAGCAGTGAGGGACAGGGTACCCCTGAGCAGTACTTC. Translated: CASSEGQGTPEQYF.

The rearrangement links TRBV7-9 to TRBJ2-5, with 10 bases lining up with TRBD2. The germline CDR1 and CDR2 sequences are SEHNR and FQNEAQ (reference sequence). J lost 4 bases, V lost 5 bases, and 4 bases had no gene match. The CDR3 runs 14 residues. As DNA, the CDR3 is TGTGCCAGCAGCCTCCCTAGCGGGAGAGAGACCCAGTACTTC. The encoded protein is CASSLPSGRETQYF. The full variable domain, with the rest looked up from reference TRBV7-9 and TRBJ2-5, is DTGVSQNPRHKITKRGQNVTFRCDPISEHNRLYWYRQTLGQGPEFLTYFQNEAQLEKSRLLSDRFSAERPKGSFSTLEIQRTEQGDSAMYLCASSLPSGRETQYFGPGTRLLVL.

As concerns this clone: Other DNA sequences in the sample encode the same CDR3. This sequence joins TRBV18 and TRBJ2-5, with D perhaps TRBD2 (6 bases). Germline CDR1 KGHSH, CDR2 LQKENI. The CDR3 length is 13 residues. V was pared by 3 bases and J by 2 bases, with 7 bases between. The DNA for the CDR3 is TGTGCCAGCTCACCGGGACTGCAAGAGACCCAGTACTTC. As protein: CASSPGLQETQYF.

The V call is TRBV19, the J call TRBJ1-6; 8 positions agree with TRBD1. Trimming cost V 5 bases and J 10 bases; bases outside gene matches: 10. The CDR3 runs 15 residues. Germline V gives CDR1 LNHDA, CDR2 SQIVND (reference sequence). The DNA of the CDR3 is TGTGCCAGTAGTCCCGCGGACAGGGTGGCGTCACCCCTCCACTTT. This sequence encodes CASSPADRVASPLHF.

The V call is TRBV11-2, the J call TRBJ1-5, with 7 bases identical to TRBD1. The CDR3 extends over 16 amino acids. Germline V CDR1 and CDR2: SGHAT, FQNNGV. With 1 base clipped from V and 0 bases from J, the junction kept 3 bases outside the gene matches. In DNA, the CDR3 is TGTGCCAGCAGCTTAGGGGGACAGTATAGCAATCAGCCCCAGCATTTT. Residues: CASSLGGQYSNQPQHF.

The CDR3 sequence is CASSSGTSGPYEQYF. The CDR3 DNA sequence: TGTGCCAGCAGTTCCGGGACTAGCGGCCCCTACGAGCAGTACTTC. This sequence joins TRBV6-6 and TRBJ2-7, with 11 bases aligning to TRBD2. This CDR3 spans 15 amino acids. The trim removed 4 bases at V and 2 bases at J, leaving 4 bases unmatched. Germline V CDR1 and CDR2: MNHNY, SVGAGI (reference sequence).

The chain carries TRBV4-1 and TRBJ2-7; 8 bases align to TRBD1. Trimming took 2 bases from V and 7 from J; bases not matched to a gene: 13. This CDR3 has 16 amino acids. Germline V CDR1 and CDR2: MGHRA, YSYEKL. The CDR3 here is CASSQPSGQGTREQYF. As DNA, the CDR3 is TGCGCCAGCAGCCAACCTTCCGGACAGGGTACAAGGGAGCAGTACTTC.

The chain links TRBV29-1 to TRBJ2-7; no definite D call. Germline-derived CDR1 and CDR2 are SQVTM and ANQGSEA. This CDR3 region has 13 residues. Trimming left V 3 bases short and J 5 bases short, with 14 bases between. The CDR3 bases are TGCAGCGTTGACAAAGGGTTAAGGAACGAGCAGTACTTC. Amino acid sequence: CSVDKGLRNEQYF.

The rearrangement links TRBV27 to TRBJ2-1; TRBD2 aligns across 10 bases. This CDR3 spans 21 amino acids. After removal of 5 bases from V and 0 bases from J, the junction contained 19 bases not matched to a gene. Germline V gives CDR1 MNHEY, CDR2 SMNVEV (reference sequence). The CDR3 sequence is CASSRYSSGSFSPSSYNEQFF. The CDR3 nucleotides read TGTGCCAGCAGTCGCTACTCTAGCGGGAGTTTTTCCCCGAGCTCCTACAATGAGCAGTTCTTC.

The chain employs TRBV6-6 and TRBJ1-5, with 7 bases identical to TRBD1. The V gene's germline CDR1 is MNHNY and CDR2 SVGAGI (reference sequence). This CDR3 spans 16 amino acids. V shed 2 bases and J 5 bases; nucleotides not matched to a gene: 9. CDR3 bases: TGTGCCAGCAGTTACACTCAGGGGGAGGGCGATCAGCCCCAGCATTTT. Protein sequence: CASSYTQGEGDQPQHF.

This clone was recorded only once. The CDR3 nucleotides are TGTGCCAGCAGCCCAAACGAGGGTGGACTAGCCGGGCTCACAGATACGCAGTATTTT. Residues: CASSPNEGGLAGLTDTQYF. This chain connects TRBV4-2 to TRBJ2-3; TRBD2 matches 8 bases. Trimming cost V 4 bases and J 2 bases; bases outside gene matches: 17. This CDR3 is 19 amino acids long. Germline V CDR1 and CDR2: LGHNA, YNFKEQ.

This clone has a single count. The chain couples TRBV5-1 to TRBJ2-5, with 9 bases that match TRBD2. V lost 2 bases and J lost 5; bases outside the gene matches: 4. CDR1 and CDR2 (germline): SGHRS, YFSETQ. The CDR3 contains 14 residues. The CDR3 protein is CASSLIAGVETQYF. CDR3 in DNA: TGCGCCAGCAGCTTAATAGCGGGAGTGGAGACCCAGTACTTC.

The chain is built from TRBV19 and TRBJ2-5; 11 positions match TRBD2. The DNA end lines up better with TRBJ2-7; the J call may be wrong. This CDR3 spans 16 amino acids. In germline, CDR1 is LNHDA, CDR2 SQIVND (reference sequence). The CDR3 DNA sequence: TGTGCCAGTAGTACACTAACTAGCGGGAGAAACTACGAGCAGTACTTC. This gives the protein CASSTLTSGRNYEQYF.

The CDR3 DNA sequence: TGTGCCAGCAGCCCAACCGGGACGGATAATTCACCCCTCCACTTT. This translates into CASSPTGTDNSPLHF. The chain links TRBV7-9 to TRBJ1-6; TRBD1 is a possible D gene (5 bases). The length of the CDR3 is 15 residues. The V gene's germline CDR1 is SEHNR and CDR2 FQNEAQ (reference sequence). Trimming cost V 5 bases and J 5 bases, with 13 bases left between them.

About this clone: The germline gene is not matched at one end of the junction; a read error may be the cause. This chain joins TRBV7-9 and TRBJ2-2; D not resolved. Germline V gene data show CDR1 as SEHNR and CDR2 as FQNEAQ (reference sequence). The CDR3 is made up of 14 amino acids. CDR3 nucleotide sequence: TGTGCCAGCACCTTAATCGAACCCACCGGGGAGCTGTTTTTT. This gives the protein CASTLIEPTGELFF.

This clone was picked up one time. The chain uses TRBV15 and TRBJ2-5; TRBD1 or TRBD2 may be the D gene (5 bases each). Per the germline V gene, CDR1 is LNHNV and CDR2 is YYDKDF (reference sequence). Trimming removed 9 bases from V and 5 bases from J, with 19 bases in between. The CDR3 length is 14 residues. The CDR3 spells CATTKGPREETQYF. The DNA for the CDR3 is TGTGCCACAACTAAAGGTCCCAGGGAGGAGACCCAGTACTTC.

The genes are TRBV7-2 and TRBJ1-1; 7 nucleotides line up with TRBD1. Trimming removed 7 bases from V and 4 bases from J; junction bases left unmatched: 12. This CDR3 comprises 15 residues. Germline CDR1 reads SGHTA; CDR2 reads FQGNSA. CDR3 DNA: TGTGCCAGCACCTTCACCGGGACAGCAAGCACTGAAGCTTTCTTT. Amino acid sequence: CASTFTGTASTEAFF.

V usage is TRBV28 and J usage is TRBJ1-5; no firm D call. V gave up 5 bases and J gave up 1 base, with 12 bases separating them. The germline gives CDR1 MDHEN, CDR2 SYDVKM. The CDR3 totals 15 residues. CDR3 bases: TGTGCCAGCAGTCTCCGGGGTACGAGCAATCAGCCCCAGCATTTT. This sequence encodes CASSLRGTSNQPQHF.

V and J are TRBV7-2 and TRBJ2-3; D not resolved. CDR3 size: 15 residues. Trimming pared 7 bases from V and 3 bases from J, leaving 17 bases between. From germline, CDR1 is SGHTA and CDR2 FQGNSA. The DNA of the CDR3 is TGTGCCAGCATCCCTAGGCTCTTTTGGACAGATACGCAGTATTTT. Protein: CASIPRLFWTDTQYF.